These T cell receptor beta chains were read from a single sample in a study of control samples from healthy donors and cancer patients. Repertoires were generated with immunoSEQ multiplex PCR, while TCRdb's copy carries only in-frame clones and drops some. The data contain about 180,000 clones, approximately 94% of them seen just once; the ten biggest clones take up about 1.4%. Sequencing was done on a sample of blood. All receptors derive from a man aged 25 to 40 in good health. The conserved cysteine and the conserved F or W are not part of the CDR3 here. Fields, in order: V gene, J gene, CDR3 protein.

V gene: TRBV30; J gene: TRBJ2-5; CDR3 protein: AWSGLAGGRETQY
V gene: TRBV2; J gene: TRBJ1-6; CDR3 protein: ASSEGWGNSPLH
V gene: TRBV6-5; J gene: TRBJ2-3; CDR3 protein: ASRRPGTDTQY
V gene: TRBV5-5; J gene: TRBJ1-2; CDR3 protein: ASSLTQGGTINYGYT
V gene: TRBV15; J gene: TRBJ2-5; CDR3 protein: ATSRDGGEETQY
V gene: TRBV6-6; J gene: TRBJ1-6; CDR3 protein: ASQGRGDYSPLH
V gene: TRBV3-1/TRBV3-2; J gene: TRBJ1-6; CDR3 protein: ASSPDRGTYNSPLH
V gene: TRBV2; J gene: TRBJ2-5; CDR3 protein: ASSEVDSGEETQY
V gene: TRBV6-2/TRBV6-3; J gene: TRBJ2-1; CDR3 protein: ASSYSRADGF
V gene: TRBV28; J gene: TRBJ2-7; CDR3 protein: ASSFEHRGRSYEQY
V gene: TRBV14; J gene: TRBJ2-7; CDR3 protein: ASSQNTQAGALYEQY
V gene: TRBV19; J gene: TRBJ1-5; CDR3 protein: ASRTGNQPQH
V gene: TRBV18; J gene: TRBJ2-5; CDR3 protein: ASSPPTDRPEETQY
V gene: TRBV19; J gene: TRBJ1-1; CDR3 protein: ASSQLLDRVGEAF
V gene: TRBV30; J gene: TRBJ1-4; CDR3 protein: AWSAPSRGRDEKLF
V gene: TRBV2; J gene: TRBJ2-1; CDR3 protein: ASSEREGYYNEQF
V gene: TRBV5-6; J gene: TRBJ1-4; CDR3 protein: ASSLRGVEEKLF
V gene: TRBV5-1; J gene: TRBJ2-3; CDR3 protein: ASSLEGGLSTDTQY
V gene: TRBV5-6; J gene: TRBJ2-5; CDR3 protein: ASSSGQGSRHETQY
V gene: TRBV6-5; J gene: TRBJ2-5; CDR3 protein: ASSATSTWETQY
V gene: TRBV12-5; J gene: TRBJ1-2; CDR3 protein: ASGLVRGTGAKAANYGYT
V gene: TRBV12-3/TRBV12-4; J gene: TRBJ1-2; CDR3 protein: ASSPGTGDGYT
V gene: TRBV14; J gene: TRBJ2-6; CDR3 protein: ASSLTGGTPGANVLT
V gene: TRBV18; J gene: TRBJ2-2; CDR3 protein: ASSPPGNTGELF
V gene: TRBV4-1; J gene: TRBJ1-3; CDR3 protein: ASSQEDGSSGNTIY
V gene: TRBV2; J gene: TRBJ2-7; CDR3 protein: ATSLAGGYEQY
V gene: TRBV7-2; J gene: TRBJ1-1; CDR3 protein: ASSLRARVGDTEAF
V gene: TRBV7-9; J gene: TRBJ1-1; CDR3 protein: ASSSQGVGTEAF
V gene: TRBV10-3; J gene: TRBJ2-3; CDR3 protein: AITSRAGTGKTDTQY
V gene: TRBV19; J gene: TRBJ1-2; CDR3 protein: ASSRTGTINYGYT
V gene: TRBV7-6; J gene: TRBJ1-1; CDR3 protein: ASSFSTGPNTEAF
V gene: TRBV3-1/TRBV3-2; J gene: TRBJ2-7; CDR3 protein: ASSQSGTSAYEQY
V gene: TRBV9; J gene: TRBJ2-2; CDR3 protein: ASRLGGPDTGELF
V gene: TRBV18; J gene: TRBJ1-6; CDR3 protein: ASSSRTGLNSPLH
V gene: TRBV5-1; J gene: TRBJ2-7; CDR3 protein: ASTNRTSEKGY
V gene: TRBV11-2; J gene: TRBJ2-2; CDR3 protein: ASTTEDSNTGELF
V gene: TRBV11-2; J gene: TRBJ2-7; CDR3 protein: ASSSGTNSYEQY
V gene: TRBV5-6; J gene: TRBJ2-5; CDR3 protein: ASSFFEVETQY
V gene: TRBV27; J gene: TRBJ1-6; CDR3 protein: ASSLGAHRGEYNSPLH
V gene: TRBV5-1; J gene: TRBJ2-2; CDR3 protein: ASSANGGRGTGELF
V gene: TRBV10-3; J gene: TRBJ2-7; CDR3 protein: AISESGPASYEQY
V gene: TRBV2; J gene: TRBJ1-1; CDR3 protein: ASSEQGGDTEAF
V gene: TRBV30; J gene: TRBJ2-7; CDR3 protein: AWRRGTSSYEQY